What follows are 10 T cell receptor beta chains derived from one specimen sequenced in a study of blood T cell repertoires in COVID-19. Generated by immunoSEQ multiplex PCR, the TCRdb table keeps only in-frame clones and is missing some. The sample records roughly 38,000 clones, approximately 80% being singletons. Sequencing used peripheral blood. These receptors came from a human donor in a cohort sampled during active COVID-19.

This clone was seen once. The chain has TRBV27 and TRBJ1-6; TRBD1 matches 9 bases. Looked up from germline, CDR1 is MNHEY and CDR2 is SMNVEV (reference sequence). The CDR3 runs 15 residues. V gave up 0 bases and J gave up 10 bases; unmatched junction bases: 4. DNA of the CDR3: TGTGCCAGCAGTTTATCCGGGACAGGGAAGTCACCCCTCCACTTT. Amino acid sequence: CASSLSGTGKSPLHF.

V gene TRBV5-1 combines with J gene TRBJ2-1; TRBD2 aligns across 12 bases. V lost 0 bases, J lost 4 bases, and 2 bases stayed unmatched. The CDR3 loop spans 16 amino acids. Germline V gives CDR1 SGHRS, CDR2 YFSETQ. The CDR3 reads CASSLETSGGYNEQFF. DNA of the CDR3: TGCGCCAGCAGCTTGGAGACTAGCGGGGGATACAATGAGCAGTTCTTC.

In regard to this clone: Mismatch with germline at one junction end may stem from a read error. The chain recombines TRBV7-7 with TRBJ1-4; possibly TRBD1 for D (5 bases). The CDR3 length is 14 residues. In germline, CDR1 is SSHAT, CDR2 FNYEAQ (reference sequence). The CDR3 loop reads CASSPGTVGEKLFF. Written as DNA, the CDR3 is TGTGCTAGCAGCCCAGGGACTGTGGGGGAAAAACTGTTTTTT.

This clone was detected a few times. The rearrangement uses TRBV4-3 and TRBJ2-6, with D perhaps matching TRBD1 (6 bases). The CDR3 has 16 residues. The germline CDR1 and CDR2 sequences are LGHNA and YSLEER. With 3 bases removed from V and 1 base from J, the gap between germline ends came to 10 bases. CDR3 nucleotide sequence: TGCGCCAGCAGCCAGGGGGCAGGGTCTGGGGCCAACGTCCTGACTTTC. Translating it yields CASSQGAGSGANVLTF.

The sample holds a few counts of this clone. The chain combines TRBV12-3 or TRBV12-4 with TRBJ2-1; D ambiguous. The CDR3 is 13 amino acids. V lost 3 bases, J lost 5 bases, and 8 bases lay in between. CDR3 nucleotide sequence: TGTGCCAGCAGTTTGGCCCCAGACAATGAGCAGTTCTTC. Translated: CASSLAPDNEQFF.

The V and J genes are TRBV6-2 or TRBV6-3 and TRBJ1-5; perhaps TRBD1 as D (5 bases). CDR1 is MNHEY and CDR2 is SVGEGT in the germline V gene. The length of the CDR3 is 14 residues. Trimming left V 2 bases short and J 9 bases short, with 14 bases between. Here the CDR3 reads CASSYQGTRRPQHF. The CDR3, as DNA: TGTGCCAGCAGTTACCAGGGTACGAGACGGCCCCAGCATTTT.

The chain is built from TRBV2 and TRBJ2-3, with D possibly being TRBD1 (5 bases). The ends were cut back, 5 bases at V and 0 bases at J, with 12 bases in the middle. Germline V lookup: CDR1 SNHLY, CDR2 FYNNEI. CDR3 length: 15 amino acids. The chain's CDR3 is CASSRRTPSTDTQYF. The CDR3 DNA reads TGTGCCAGCAGTCGAAGGACACCGAGCACAGATACGCAGTATTTT.

The gene calls are TRBV2 and TRBJ2-5, with D tentatively TRBD2 (5 bases). CDR1 and CDR2 (germline): SNHLY, FYNNEI. This CDR3 has 13 amino acids. V lost 11 bases, J lost 5 bases, and 18 bases lay in between. As DNA, the CDR3 is TGTGCCTCCACCGAGGGTATGGGGGAGACCCAGTACTTC. It translates to CASTEGMGETQYF.

The J gene is TRBJ2-5, the V gene TRBV7-3, with TRBD1 matching over 11 bases. The CDR3 runs 16 residues. The junction had 8 bases not matched to a gene; V was cut back by 4 bases and J by 4 bases. From germline, CDR1 is SGHTA and CDR2 FQGTGA. CDR3 sequence (DNA): TGTGCCAGCAGCTCACTTCCGGACAGGGGGCGAGAGACCCAGTACTTC. This translates into CASSSLPDRGRETQYF. The full variable domain, rest sourced from reference TRBV7-3 and TRBJ2-5, is GAGVSQTPSNKVTEKGKYVELRCDPISGHTALYWYRQSLGQGPEFLIYFQGTGAADDSGLPNDRFFAVRPEGSVSTLKIQRTERGDSAVYLCASSSLPDRGRETQYFGPGTRLLVL.

CDR3 sequence reads: CASRTGDGYTF. The CDR3 coding sequence is TGCGCCAGCAGGACAGGGGACGGCTACACCTTC. The chain carries TRBV23-1 and TRBJ1-2; the match to TRBD1 covers 8 bases. TRBV23-1 is an open reading frame, and its role is uncertain. After removal of 6 bases from V and 8 bases from J, the junction contained 2 bases not matched to a gene. The CDR3 covers 11 residues.